Presented here are 7 T cell receptor beta chains from one specimen sequenced in a study of CD8 T cells in ankylosing spondylitis. TCRdb re-called the 5' RACE reads with MiXCR, one entry per CDR3 protein. The table includes 200,000 to 300,000 distinct CDR3 sequences, 7.5% to 9% detected once. The sequencing sample was made of blood, either unsorted or a sorted T cell fraction (not recorded which). The receptors were gathered from a male donor with ankylosing spondylitis or in good health (not recorded which).

This clonotype was counted at least ten times. This sequence joins TRBV5-1 and TRBJ2-3, with 12 bases that match TRBD2. The CDR3 loop spans 20 amino acids. The V gene's germline CDR1 is SGHRS and CDR2 YFSETQ. V was clipped by 0 bases and J by 2 bases; unmatched bases: 13. The CDR3 DNA follows: TGCGCCAGCAGCTTGGGTTTGAGACTAGCGGGGGCGCTGAACACAGATACGCAGTATTTT. Protein: CASSLGLRLAGALNTDTQYF.

In its sample, this clonotype was seen many times. The chain links TRBV20-1 to TRBJ2-3, with 12 bases fitting TRBD1. The germline V gene encodes CDR1 DFQATT and CDR2 SNEGSKA (reference sequence). This CDR3 has 17 residues. V lost 5 bases and J lost 6; bases outside the gene matches: 15. The DNA of the CDR3 is TGCAGTGCTGGTCCGGGACAGGGGGCGCGAGATTCTGATACGCAGTATTTT. As protein: CSAGPGQGARDSDTQYF.

This clonotype was detected many times. This rearrangement joins TRBV5-1 to TRBJ1-5; D not certain. Trimming left V 2 bases short and J 3 bases short, with 6 bases between. Germline V gene lookup returns CDR1 SGHRS and CDR2 YFSETQ. The CDR3 is 13 amino acids. The CDR3 spells CASSLRSNQPQHF. CDR3 in DNA: TGCGCCAGCAGCTTACGGTCCAATCAGCCCCAGCATTTT.

The chain employs TRBV25-1 and TRBJ2-5; a possible D gene is TRBD1 (5 bases). Per the germline V gene, CDR1 is MGHDK and CDR2 is SYGVNS. This CDR3 is 13 amino acids long. V dropped 5 bases and J dropped 5 bases, with 12 bases sitting between them. CDR3 nucleotides: TGTGCCAGCAGTTTCAGGTCAGGGGAGACCCAGTACTTC. Encoded protein: CASSFRSGETQYF.

This clonotype was seen many times. The chain couples TRBV20-1 to TRBJ2-2; 8 bases match TRBD2. V dropped 3 bases and J dropped 5; count of bases not matched to a gene: 5. There are 14 residues in the CDR3. Per the germline V gene, CDR1 is DFQATT and CDR2 is SNEGSKA (reference sequence). This CDR3 reads CSASLAGGTGELFF. CDR3 coding DNA: TGCAGTGCTAGCCTAGCGGGCGGTACCGGGGAGCTGTTTTTT.

This chain connects TRBV5-5 to TRBJ2-3, with D perhaps TRBD2 (6 bases). The CDR3 has 16 residues. Trimming stripped 4 bases from V and 1 base from J, with 16 bases between. Germline V CDR1 and CDR2: SGHKS, YYEKEE (reference sequence). DNA for the CDR3: TGTGCCAGCAGCCTCGGGACTGTCCTACGCACAGATACGCAGTATTTT. This encodes CASSLGTVLRTDTQYF.

This clonotype was counted only a few times. This CDR3 reads CASSPGTATNEKLFF. The DNA of the CDR3 is TGTGCCAGCAGCCCCGGGACAGCAACTAATGAAAAACTGTTTTTT. The chain is built from TRBV7-9 and TRBJ1-4, with 7 bases lining up with TRBD1. Germline V gives CDR1 SEHNR, CDR2 FQNEAQ (reference sequence). This CDR3 comprises 15 residues. V lost 5 bases and J lost 0; bases outside the gene matches: 3.